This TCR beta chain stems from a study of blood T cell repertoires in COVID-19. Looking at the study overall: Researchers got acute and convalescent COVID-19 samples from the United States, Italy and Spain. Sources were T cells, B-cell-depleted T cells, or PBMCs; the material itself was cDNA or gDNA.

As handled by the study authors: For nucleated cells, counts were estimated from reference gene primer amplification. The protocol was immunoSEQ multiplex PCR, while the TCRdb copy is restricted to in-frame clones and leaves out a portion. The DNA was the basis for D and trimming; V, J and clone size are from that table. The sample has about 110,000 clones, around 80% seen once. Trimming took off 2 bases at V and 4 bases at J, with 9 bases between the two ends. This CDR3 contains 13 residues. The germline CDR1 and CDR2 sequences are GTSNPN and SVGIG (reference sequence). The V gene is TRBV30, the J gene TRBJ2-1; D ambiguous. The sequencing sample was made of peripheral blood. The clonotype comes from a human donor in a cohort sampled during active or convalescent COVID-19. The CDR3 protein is CAWSRTSYNEQFF. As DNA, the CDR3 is TGTGCCTGGAGTCGCACTTCTTACAATGAGCAGTTCTTC.